One and the same sample provided the 9 T cell receptor beta chains below, sequenced in a study of shared clonotypes between healthy human individuals. CD8 cells classed as naive were CD45RO-negative and positively selected for CCR7, excluding terminally differentiated effector memory CD45RA+ cells. The method was immunoSEQ multiplex PCR; TCRdb's version includes in-frame clones alone and lacks a portion of them. Found here are hundreds of thousands of clones, approximately 96% of them singletons; the top ten hold 0.095% to 0.13%. Material for sequencing was naive CD8+ T cells sorted from blood. The receptors were sampled from a woman aged 25 to 39 in good health.

A note on this clone: Within the sample, other DNA sequences also encode this same CDR3. The chain recombines TRBV28 with TRBJ2-1, with TRBD2 matching over 11 bases. V lost 6 bases and J lost 5; bases outside the gene matches: 3. Germline loops: CDR1 MDHEN, CDR2 SYDVKM. This CDR3 has 14 amino acids. The CDR3 bases are TGTGCCAGCAGCCTACTAGCGGGAGACAATGAGCAGTTCTTC. Translation: CASSLLAGDNEQFF. The full variable domain, in which reference TRBV28 and TRBJ2-1 provide the parts outside the CDR3, is DVKVTQSSRYLVKRTGEKVFLECVQDMDHENMFWYRQDPGLGLRLIYFSYDVKMKEKGDIPEGYSVSREKKERFSLILESASTNQTSMYLCASSLLAGDNEQFFGPGTRLTVL.

V is TRBV5-1 and J is TRBJ2-1; 7 positions match TRBD2. The J segment lost 8 bases and the V segment lost 7 bases, leaving 9 bases of the junction unmatched. The CDR3 totals 13 residues. The germline CDR1 and CDR2 sequences are SGHRS and YFSETQ. The CDR3 loop is CASRYTSEYEQFF. DNA of the CDR3: TGCGCCAGCCGTTACACTAGCGAATATGAGCAGTTCTTC.

The rearrangement uses TRBV2 and TRBJ1-4; TRBD1 is a possible D gene (6 bases). The ends were cut back, 4 bases at V and 6 bases at J, with 30 bases in the middle. The CDR3 sequence is 20 residues long. Germline CDR1 is SNHLY and CDR2 is FYNNEI. CDR3 sequence reads: CASSVVHGGTGLGADEKLFF. CDR3 in DNA: TGTGCCAGCAGTGTTGTGCATGGGGGAACAGGGTTAGGGGCGGATGAAAAACTGTTTTTT.

The chain carries TRBV15 and TRBJ1-5, with a weak D call TRBD1 (5 bases). This CDR3 has 15 residues. The germline V gene encodes CDR1 LNHNV and CDR2 YYDKDF (reference sequence). Trimming pared 3 bases from V and 7 bases from J, leaving 16 bases between. As DNA, the CDR3 is TGTGCCACCAGCAGGATAGCGGGCGCAGGGCAGCCCCAGCATTTT. Its protein product is CATSRIAGAGQPQHF.

The chain combines TRBV6-6 with TRBJ2-7; 7 bases are shared with TRBD1. CDR1 is MNHNY, CDR2 SVGAGI, per germline (reference sequence). The CDR3 totals 13 residues. The V and J ends lost 2 bases and 4 bases, in that order; junction bases with no gene match: 2. The CDR3, as DNA: TGTGCCAGCAGTTACGGGACAGAGTACGAGCAGTACTTC. Residues: CASSYGTEYEQYF.

The CDR3 loop is CASSQEAYQETQYF. The CDR3 region has the DNA TGTGCCAGCAGCCAAGAGGCCTACCAAGAGACCCAGTACTTC. This rearrangement joins TRBV4-2 to TRBJ2-5; no reliable D call. Germline V lookup: CDR1 LGHNA, CDR2 YNFKEQ. This CDR3 comprises 14 residues. Trimming removed 0 bases from V and 0 bases from J, with 5 bases in between.

This clone was recorded once. This rearrangement joins TRBV29-1 to TRBJ2-7; 7 nucleotides match TRBD2. This CDR3 has 13 amino acids. Germline values: CDR1 SQVTM, CDR2 ANQGSEA. In DNA form, the CDR3 reads TGCGCTACACAGCGGGATAGCTCCTACGAGCAGTACTTC. Protein: CATQRDSSYEQYF.

This clone was seen a single time. The chain is built from TRBV5-1 and TRBJ2-1; 12 bases line up with TRBD2. CDR3 length: 15 amino acids. The germline V gene has CDR1 SGHRS and CDR2 YFSETQ. Germline trimming cut 3 bases from V and 6 bases from J; bases unmatched to any gene: 4. CDR3 protein: CASSSTSGRANEQFF. The CDR3 DNA reads as TGCGCCAGCAGCTCGACTAGCGGGAGAGCCAATGAGCAGTTCTTC.

The chain recombines TRBV28 with TRBJ1-5, with a weak D call TRBD1 (5 bases). Trimming took off 4 bases at V and 3 bases at J, with 10 bases between the two ends. The CDR3 consists of 14 residues. Germline V gene data show CDR1 as MDHEN and CDR2 as SYDVKM. This CDR3 is CASSSGGYNQPQHF. Written as DNA, the CDR3 is TGTGCCAGCAGTTCCGGGGGGTACAATCAGCCCCAGCATTTT.